These 29 T cell receptor beta chains were sequenced from one sample in a study of beta chain features in type 1 diabetes. Expressed TCRB transcripts were sequenced because the isolated RNA had all been reverse transcribed beforehand. The data were produced by immunoSEQ multiplex PCR, yet TCRdb's version contains in-frame clones alone and is incomplete. This sample has a few hundred thousand clones, with less than 35% found just once. Material for sequencing was central memory CD4+ T cells from blood. These receptors were collected from a man younger than 40 in good health.

The chain combines TRBV4-3 with TRBJ2-6; D call uncertain. Germline CDR1 and CDR2: LGHNA and YSLEER. V was pared by 0 bases and J by 0 bases, with 12 bases between. The CDR3 extends over 18 amino acids. The CDR3 DNA follows: TGCGCCAGCAGCCAAGATAGGCCGATCAGCTCTGGGGCCAACGTCCTGACTTTC. Its translation is CASSQDRPISSGANVLTF.

The rearrangement uses TRBV5-1 and TRBJ1-2, with 8 bases lining up with TRBD1. This CDR3 has 13 residues. Germline-derived CDR1 and CDR2 are SGHRS and YFSETQ. V lost 2 bases, J lost 9 bases, and 6 bases stayed unmatched. The CDR3 DNA follows: TGCGCCAGCAGCTTCGACAGGGGTGACAGCTACACCTTC. This translates into CASSFDRGDSYTF.

The chain has TRBV28 and TRBJ1-2; a weak D match, TRBD1 (5 bases). The CDR3 spans 14 residues. CDR1 and CDR2 from the germline V gene are MDHEN and SYDVKM. V was shortened by 4 bases and J by 4 bases, with 13 bases between the two germline ends. CDR3 protein: CASSSWGAGYGYTF. The CDR3, as DNA: TGTGCCAGCAGTTCATGGGGCGCCGGCTATGGCTACACCTTC.

J is TRBJ2-1 and V is TRBV29-1; D might be TRBD2 (5 bases). Germline V gene data show CDR1 as SQVTM and CDR2 as ANQGSEA. This CDR3 has 13 amino acids. Trimming shortened V by 8 bases and J by 3 bases, and 14 bases separated the two germline ends. The CDR3 DNA is TGCAGCTTAGAGGGCGGCGGCTACAATGAGCAGTTCTTC. Protein product: CSLEGGGYNEQFF.

This chain joins TRBV6-5 and TRBJ2-3, with TRBD2 identical over 9 bases. V lost 2 bases to trimming and J lost 6 bases; unmatched junction nucleotides: 6. The CDR3 consists of 15 residues. Looked up from germline, CDR1 is MNHEY and CDR2 is SVGAGI. The chain's CDR3 is CASSYAGGRFDTQYF. The CDR3 coding sequence is TGTGCCAGCAGTTACGCGGGGGGGCGTTTCGATACGCAGTATTTT.

The chain has TRBV7-2 and TRBJ2-3; D is possibly TRBD2 (5 bases). This CDR3 comprises 15 residues. The V end was cut by 1 base, the J end by 4 bases, with 12 bases between. Germline CDR1 reads SGHTA; CDR2 reads FQGNSA. CDR3 in amino acids: CASSLDSSRADTQYF. CDR3 nucleotides: TGTGCCAGCAGCTTAGATTCTAGCAGAGCAGATACGCAGTATTTT.

J is TRBJ1-5 and V is TRBV5-6; tentatively, D is TRBD1 (5 bases). Germline loops: CDR1 SGHDT, CDR2 YYEEEE. This CDR3 is built from 15 residues. The V end lost 2 bases, the J end lost 4 bases, and 13 bases lay between the germline ends. This CDR3 reads CASSLGATINQPQHF. The CDR3 nucleotides read TGTGCCAGCAGCTTAGGGGCTACCATTAATCAGCCCCAGCATTTT.

The V gene is TRBV2, the J gene TRBJ1-4; D uncertain. Between the trimmed V and J ends, which lost 4 bases and 6 bases, there was a span of 6 bases. Germline V gene sequence: CDR1 SNHLY, CDR2 FYNNEI. The CDR3 has 12 amino acids. As DNA, the CDR3 is TGTGCCAGCAGTGTCCAGTATGAAAAACTGTTTTTT. It is translated as CASSVQYEKLFF.

V is TRBV20-1 and J is TRBJ2-1; no clear D gene. CDR1 and CDR2 from the germline V gene are DFQATT and SNEGSKA (reference sequence). Between the trimmed V and J ends, which lost 2 bases and 9 bases, there was a span of 8 bases. The CDR3 runs 11 residues. DNA of the CDR3: TGCAGTGCTAGATGGGTCGGTGAGCAGTTCTTC. Translating gives CSARWVGEQFF.

This chain uses TRBV11-2 with TRBJ2-3; perhaps TRBD1 as D (5 bases). Germline CDR1 and CDR2: SGHAT and FQNNGV. The CDR3 spans 15 residues. Trimming removed 5 bases at V and 0 bases at J, with 12 bases between. CDR3: CASSRRADSTDTQYF. DNA for the CDR3: TGTGCCAGCAGCCGCAGGGCGGATAGCACAGATACGCAGTATTTT.

This clone was counted only a few times. The CDR3 DNA sequence: TGTGCCAGCAGCCCCGTGGGGGGCGGGAGCAGGAATGAGCAGTTCTTC. It is translated as CASSPVGGGSRNEQFF. The chain employs TRBV5-4 and TRBJ2-1; D is perhaps TRBD2 (7 bases). The CDR3 spans 16 residues. Trimming cost V 4 bases and J 7 bases, with 21 bases left between them. Germline V CDR1 and CDR2: SGHNT, YYREEE (reference sequence).

The rearrangement uses TRBV25-1 and TRBJ2-1; 10 bases are a match to TRBD2. CDR1 is MGHDK and CDR2 is SYGVNS in the germline V gene. V lost 4 bases to trimming and J lost 2 bases; unmatched junction nucleotides: 11. CDR3 length: 18 residues. CDR3 sequence reads: CASSVMGSGRMAYNEQFF. The DNA for the CDR3 is TGTGCCAGCAGTGTCATGGGTAGCGGGAGGATGGCCTACAATGAGCAGTTCTTC.

The table lists this clone with a few counts. The rearrangement joins TRBV6-5 to TRBJ1-1; no firm D call. The germline gives CDR1 MNHEY, CDR2 SVGAGI. Trimming cost V 2 bases and J 0 bases, with 10 bases left between them. The CDR3 contains 15 residues. CDR3 protein: CASSYADGVNTEAFF. The CDR3, as DNA: TGTGCCAGCAGTTACGCGGACGGTGTGAACACTGAAGCTTTCTTT.

This clone was recorded a few times. The chain combines TRBV7-2 with TRBJ2-1; no clear D gene. The CDR3 is 15 residues long. V lost 5 bases, J lost 1 base, and 12 bases lay in between. Germline lookup yields CDR1 SGHTA and CDR2 FQGNSA. DNA of the CDR3: TGTGCCAGCAGCCAAATGAGACAATCCTACAATGAGCAGTTCTTC. It yields the protein CASSQMRQSYNEQFF.

The chain couples TRBV7-9 to TRBJ2-7; D is perhaps TRBD1 (5 bases). Per the germline V gene, CDR1 is SEHNR and CDR2 is FQNEAQ (reference sequence). With 8 bases removed from V and 0 bases from J, the gap between germline ends came to 8 bases. The CDR3 is made up of 12 amino acids. The CDR3 coding sequence is TGTGCCAGCGGACAAAACTCCTACGAGCAGTACTTC. Protein sequence: CASGQNSYEQYF.

The gene calls are TRBV7-8 and TRBJ2-7; maybe TRBD1 (5 bases). The CDR3 runs to 15 residues. The V gene's germline CDR1 is SGHVS and CDR2 FQNEAQ. V was clipped by 0 bases and J by 1 base, with 10 bases between them. The CDR3 DNA is TGTGCCAGCAGCTTAGCAAGGGGCCTTTCCTACGAGCAGTACTTC. Translating it yields CASSLARGLSYEQYF.

The CDR3 reads CASSLSVGQGTARRRDTQYF. CDR3 DNA sequence: TGTGCCAGCAGTTTATCGGTAGGACAGGGAACCGCCCGACGGAGAGATACGCAGTATTTT. V usage is TRBV27 and J usage is TRBJ2-3; 8 nucleotides match TRBD1. Germline V CDR1 and CDR2: MNHEY, SMNVEV (reference sequence). Unmatched junction bases numbered 19, after V lost 0 bases and J lost 5 bases. The CDR3 is made up of 20 amino acids.

The chain joins TRBV5-6 to TRBJ2-3, with 7 positions matching TRBD1. CDR1 and CDR2 from the germline V gene are SGHDT and YYEEEE. Losses at the gene ends were 4 bases for V and 4 bases for J; bases not matched to a gene: 3. The CDR3 consists of 13 residues. CDR3 coding DNA: TGTGCCAGCAGCGTTACAGGGGCAGATACGCAGTATTTT. Its translation: CASSVTGADTQYF.

This chain links TRBV5-4 with TRBJ2-5; D not certain. The CDR3 contains 14 residues. Germline CDR1 and CDR2: SGHNT and YYREEE (reference sequence). V was cut by 2 bases and J by 2 bases, with 10 bases left in between. The CDR3 protein is CASSFTAEQETQYF. The CDR3 DNA follows: TGTGCCAGCAGCTTCACAGCCGAACAAGAGACCCAGTACTTC.

The chain recombines TRBV19 with TRBJ2-1; D is tentatively TRBD1 or TRBD2 (5 bases each). V was trimmed by 5 bases and J by 5 bases, leaving 19 bases between them. Germline V gives CDR1 LNHDA, CDR2 SQIVND (reference sequence). The CDR3 totals 16 residues. Here the CDR3 reads CASSAQTGARNNEQFF. CDR3 nucleotides: TGTGCCAGTAGTGCCCAGACCGGGGCCCGGAACAATGAGCAGTTCTTC.

V is TRBV4-3 and J is TRBJ2-7, with D hard to call. This CDR3 is 13 amino acids long. With 0 bases removed from V and 4 bases from J, the gap between germline ends came to 7 bases. Germline loops: CDR1 LGHNA, CDR2 YSLEER. The CDR3 nucleotides read TGCGCCAGCAGCCAAGATTTTAAGTACGAGCAGTACTTC. As protein: CASSQDFKYEQYF.

The sample holds a few counts of this clone. J is TRBJ2-3 and V is TRBV5-1; possibly TRBD1 for D (6 bases). CDR3 length: 15 residues. Germline assignment: CDR1 SGHRS and CDR2 YFSETQ. V gave up 2 bases and J gave up 0 bases, with 10 bases separating them. The CDR3 sequence: CASSFGTSSTDTQYF. The CDR3 nucleotides read TGCGCCAGCAGCTTCGGGACAAGTAGCACAGATACGCAGTATTTT.

This CDR3 reads CASSLRVSDTQYF. CDR3 in DNA: TGTGCCAGCAGCTTAAGGGTGTCTGATACGCAGTATTTT. V is TRBV7-9 and J is TRBJ2-3, with D unclear. This CDR3 is built from 13 residues. Germline-derived CDR1 and CDR2 are SEHNR and FQNEAQ (reference sequence). The V gene lost 2 bases and the J gene lost 6 bases, with 9 bases spanning the gap.

The chain recombines TRBV7-2 with TRBJ2-1; D is possibly TRBD2 (5 bases). The CDR3 has 14 amino acids. Trimming left V 7 bases short and J 5 bases short, with 15 bases between. Germline V gene data show CDR1 as SGHTA and CDR2 as FQGNSA. CDR3: CASTPRNGDNEQFF. The CDR3 region has the DNA TGTGCCAGCACCCCGAGAAACGGGGACAATGAGCAGTTCTTC.

V gene TRBV30 combines with J gene TRBJ1-2; a weak D match, TRBD1 (5 bases). The germline CDR1 and CDR2 sequences are GTSNPN and SVGIG (reference sequence). This CDR3 has 12 amino acids. Trimming pared 0 bases from V and 7 bases from J, leaving 9 bases between. As DNA, the CDR3 is TGTGCCTGGAGTGTGGGGCGTCGTGGCTACACCTTC. The encoded protein is CAWSVGRRGYTF. The full variable domain, in which reference TRBV30 and TRBJ1-2 provide the parts outside the CDR3, is SQTIHQWPATLVQPVGSPLSLECTVEGTSNPNLYWYRQAAGRGLQLLFYSVGIGQISSEVPQNLSASRPQDRQFILSSKKLLLSDSGFYLCAWSVGRRGYTFGSGTRLTVV.

The chain carries TRBV30 and TRBJ2-1; D unresolved. Germline V gene sequence: CDR1 GTSNPN, CDR2 SVGIG (reference sequence). The V and J ends lost 5 bases and 1 base respectively, with 9 bases between them. This CDR3 comprises 13 residues. CDR3 sequence reads: CAWSRGSYNEQFF. In DNA, the CDR3 is TGTGCCTGGTCCCGCGGTTCCTACAATGAGCAGTTCTTC.

This clone showed up just a few times. The rearrangement uses TRBV29-1 and TRBJ1-1; D is undetermined. The CDR3 is 11 amino acids. Germline CDR1 and CDR2: SQVTM and ANQGSEA. CDR3: CTYGSSTEAFF. The CDR3 DNA follows: TGCACCTACGGGAGTAGCACTGAAGCTTTCTTT. The whole variable domain, filled in from reference TRBV29-1 and TRBJ1-1, reads SAVISQKPSRDICQRGTSLTIQCQVDSQVTMMFWYRQQPGQSLTLIATANQGSEATYESGFVIDKFPISRPNLTFSTLTVSNMSPEDSSIYLCTYGSSTEAFFGQGTRLTVV.

The chain joins TRBV30 to TRBJ2-3; D perhaps matches TRBD2 (6 bases). Trimming pared 5 bases from V and 0 bases from J, leaving 15 bases between. The germline V gene has CDR1 GTSNPN and CDR2 SVGIG (reference sequence). The CDR3 runs to 15 residues. The CDR3 loop is CAWSMGGWSTDTQYF. Here the CDR3 DNA reads TGTGCCTGGTCCATGGGGGGTTGGAGCACAGATACGCAGTATTTT.

This clone was counted between two and nine times. This rearrangement joins TRBV7-8 to TRBJ2-3; D perhaps matches TRBD1 (6 bases). This CDR3 has 15 amino acids. Trimming removed 1 base from V and 3 bases from J, with 11 bases in between. Per the germline V gene, CDR1 is SGHVS and CDR2 is FQNEAQ. The CDR3 region has the DNA TGTGCCAGCAGCTTAGGAGGGACATTAACAGATACGCAGTATTTT. This codes for CASSLGGTLTDTQYF.